The rows below give T cell receptor beta chains drawn from one sample of a study of regulatory dendritic cells for organ transplantation. For these receptors, no antigen is known. TCRdb keeps only in-frame clones here, not all; method: immunoSEQ multiplex PCR. The repertoire holds about 20,000 clones, approximately 85% seen once, with around 0.68% in the top ten. Sequencing was performed on naive CD4+ T cells from blood cultured with regulatory dendritic cells. The receptors originated from a human donor in good health. Each CDR3 is given without its conserved first and last residue. The size of a clone is reported for some rows only, either as once, few or many, or as a class for expanded clones.

NA | TRBV7-9 | ASSLVGVGDSGNTIY
NA | TRBV7-2 | ASSLPTQQGTEKLF
NA | TRBV7-6 | ASSLGADYNEQF
NA | TRBV14 | ASSPPGLAGRYEQY
NA | TRBV2 | ASSDGQGRPYGYT
NA | TRBV7-3 | ASSSGLGETQY
NA | TRBV10-2 | ASSDPGAGLAKNIQY
NA | TRBV27 | ASSLSFSSGTYGYT
NA | TRBV18 | ASSPPGTSGIGEQF
NA | TRBV5-4 | ASSLERRRETQY
NA | TRBV6-5 | ASSYTYRTNYGYT
NA | TRBV5-6 | ASSLAALSDYGYT
once | TRBV29-1 | SVGGLAGGPAYNEQF
NA | TRBV5-4 | ASSLDEAYGYT
once | TRBV5-1 | ASSFSLGSGNTIY
NA | TRBV7-3 | ASSLIGTGRRYTEAF
few | TRBV6-4 | ASSADWDRARH
NA | TRBV5-1 | ASSTLAGGPYNEQF
NA | TRBV18 | ASSTGTGPGEQY
NA | TRBV9 | ASSVGNRDREKLF
NA | TRBV7-2 | ASKTGTGNSPLH
few | TRBV4-1 | ASSQVQAGNQPQH
once | TRBV19 | ASSTSSSTDTQY
NA | TRBV15 | ATSRKYGSGDGSGNTIY
NA | TRBV7-2 | ASSLVGGGKAYNEQF
few | TRBV7-2 | ASSFTGNQPQH
once | TRBV28 | ASSLMAEAF
NA | TRBV19 | ASSVTGPSGPQH
NA | TRBV19 | ASSFGQGSYEQY
NA | TRBV18 | ASSRGQLGAYEQY
once | TRBV7-9 | ASSSVPQGTSNQPQH
NA | TRBV27 | ASSFSGVGPRGETQY
NA | TRBV6-6 | ASSSQIHSNQPQH
NA | TRBV10-3 | AISETEGTEAF
NA | TRBV7-2 | ASSLSASGRGTQY
NA | TRBV11-2 | ASSLIGQGDTGELF
once | TRBV6-1 | ASSATVVNYGYT
NA | TRBV15 | ATSSRTGNTEAF
NA | TRBV7-2 | ASSLVKGAEAF
once | TRBV5-4 | ASSLGRASWGYT
once | TRBV19 | ASRSTVGAGTEAF
NA | TRBV18 | ASSPLQGVGAGELF
few | TRBV4-1 | ASSQPSSRTQH
NA | TRBV11-2 | ASSSLWSITTEAF
NA | TRBV4-3 | ASSQEDRGSYEQY
NA | TRBV18 | ASSPQGSTTNEKLF
NA | TRBV28 | ASRDGEAF
NA | TRBV30 | AWAFLDRPYEQY
NA | TRBV7-9 | ASSLRGGEDTEAF
NA | TRBV28 | ASSPPGNTEAF
NA | TRBV5-5 | ASSSLGTFSTDTQY
once | TRBV10-3 | AISETGNQQPQH
NA | TRBV18 | ASSPPASKETQY
NA | TRBV6-5 | ASSPNYSNYGYT